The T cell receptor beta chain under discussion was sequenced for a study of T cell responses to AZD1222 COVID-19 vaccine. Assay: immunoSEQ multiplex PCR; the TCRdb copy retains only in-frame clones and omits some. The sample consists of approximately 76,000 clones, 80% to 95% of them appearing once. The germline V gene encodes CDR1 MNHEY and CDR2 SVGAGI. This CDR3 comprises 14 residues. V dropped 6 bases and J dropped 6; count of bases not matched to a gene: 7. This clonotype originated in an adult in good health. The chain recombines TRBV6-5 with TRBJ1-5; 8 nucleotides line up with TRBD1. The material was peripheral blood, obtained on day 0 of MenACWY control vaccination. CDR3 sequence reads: CASSSRTGSQPQHF. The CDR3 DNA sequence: TGTGCCAGCAGCTCCAGGACAGGGAGTCAGCCCCAGCATTTT.